The present T cell receptor beta chain was sequenced within a study of CD8+ T cells in alopecia areata. Study observations and caveats: Greater clonality was observed in lesional scalp samples, especially alopecia totalis/universalis, versus normal scalp. Researchers reported that TCR sharing among patients proved less clear than in mice, possibly HLA-linked.

This clone has a handful of counts. What it binds is not known. cDNA reverse transcribed from extracted RNA served as the sequencing template. The method was immunoSEQ multiplex PCR; TCRdb's version includes in-frame clones alone and lacks a portion of them. Among around 34,000 clones listed, roughly 53% were seen once. Trimming shortened V by 5 bases and J by 2 bases, and 8 bases separated the two germline ends. The germline CDR1 and CDR2 sequences are MRHNA and SNTAGT. The CDR3 spans 13 residues. Specimens obtained from alopecia areata patients comprised lesional scalp punch biopsies and peripheral blood. The authors sorted CD4+ and CD8+ T cells from PBMCs.

The chain joins TRBV6-4 to TRBJ2-3; D is possibly TRBD2 (6 bases). Sequenced material: NKG2D-high CD8+ T cells sorted from blood. The source of this sequence is a human donor with alopecia areata. CDR3 sequence: CASSTSTTDTQYF. The CDR3 DNA follows: TGTGCCAGCAGTACTAGCACCACAGATACGCAGTATTTT.